This T cell receptor beta chain was captured in a study of radiotherapy plus CTLA-4 blockade in lung cancer. Study information: Objective responses emerged in around a sixth of patients, and roughly 30% attained disease control. General study points: Reports identified early blood T cell clone dynamics, with interferon-beta, as the best response predictor. In blood, after radiotherapy plus ipilimumab, tumor-derived TCR clones expanded.

Points on this clone: Its antigen is unidentified.

Produced via immunoSEQ multiplex PCR; TCRdb's table is partial and in-frame only. Among tens of thousands of clones listed, about 70% were seen once. Germline V lookup: CDR1 SGHRS, CDR2 YFSETQ. Trimming cost V 1 base and J 7 bases, with 17 bases left between them. The CDR3 has 16 amino acids. Chemo-refractory metastatic non-small-cell lung cancer patients were treated with focal radiation plus CTLA-4 blockade with ipilimumab. The clonotype originates from a human donor with non-small cell lung cancer whose response to radiotherapy plus ipilimumab could not be evaluated. This material consisted of peripheral blood, taken from a patient treated with radiotherapy plus ipilimumab. The rearrangement uses TRBV5-1 and TRBJ1-4; perhaps TRBD1 as D (5 bases). The CDR3 DNA follows: TGCGCCAGCAGCTTGAGGTCAGGGTTCCTTACTGAAAAACTGTTTTTT. This codes for CASSLRSGFLTEKLFF.